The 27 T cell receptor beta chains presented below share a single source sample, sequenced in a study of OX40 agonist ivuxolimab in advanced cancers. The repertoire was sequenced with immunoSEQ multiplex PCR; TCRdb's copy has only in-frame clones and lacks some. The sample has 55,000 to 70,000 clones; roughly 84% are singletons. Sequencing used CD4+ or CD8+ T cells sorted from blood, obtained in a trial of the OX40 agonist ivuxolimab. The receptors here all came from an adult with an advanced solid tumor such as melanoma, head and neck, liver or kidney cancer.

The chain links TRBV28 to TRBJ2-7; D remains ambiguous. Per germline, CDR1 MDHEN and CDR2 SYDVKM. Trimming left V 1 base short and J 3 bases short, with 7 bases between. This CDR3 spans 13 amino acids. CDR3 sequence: CASSLLADYEQYF. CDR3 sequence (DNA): TGTGCCAGCAGTTTATTGGCCGACTACGAGCAGTACTTC. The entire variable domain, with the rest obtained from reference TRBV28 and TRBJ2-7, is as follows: DVKVTQSSRYLVKRTGEKVFLECVQDMDHENMFWYRQDPGLGLRLIYFSYDVKMKEKGDIPEGYSVSREKKERFSLILESASTNQTSMYLCASSLLADYEQYFGPGTRLTVT.

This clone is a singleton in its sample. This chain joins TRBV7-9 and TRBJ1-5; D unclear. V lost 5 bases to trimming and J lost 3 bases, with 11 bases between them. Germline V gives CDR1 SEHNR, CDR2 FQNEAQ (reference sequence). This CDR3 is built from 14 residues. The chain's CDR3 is CASSQASPNQPQHF. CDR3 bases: TGTGCCAGCAGCCAAGCGTCCCCCAATCAGCCCCAGCATTTT. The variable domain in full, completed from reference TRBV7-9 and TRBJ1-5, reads DTGVSQNPRHKITKRGQNVTFRCDPISEHNRLYWYRQTLGQGPEFLTYFQNEAQLEKSRLLSDRFSAERPKGSFSTLEIQRTEQGDSAMYLCASSQASPNQPQHFGDGTRLSIL.

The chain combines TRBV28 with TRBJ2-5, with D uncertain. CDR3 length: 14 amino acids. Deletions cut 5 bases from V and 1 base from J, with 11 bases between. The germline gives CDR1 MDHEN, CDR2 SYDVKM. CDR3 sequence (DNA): TGTGCCAGCAGTAATAATCTCGGCCAAGAGACCCAGTACTTC. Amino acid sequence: CASSNNLGQETQYF.

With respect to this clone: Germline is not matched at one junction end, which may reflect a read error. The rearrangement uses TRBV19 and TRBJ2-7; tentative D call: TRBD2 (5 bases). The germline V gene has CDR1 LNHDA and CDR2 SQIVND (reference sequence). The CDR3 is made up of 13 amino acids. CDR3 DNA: TGTGCCAGTAGGGAGGTGGCCTCCGACGAGCAGTACTTC. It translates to CASREVASDEQYF.

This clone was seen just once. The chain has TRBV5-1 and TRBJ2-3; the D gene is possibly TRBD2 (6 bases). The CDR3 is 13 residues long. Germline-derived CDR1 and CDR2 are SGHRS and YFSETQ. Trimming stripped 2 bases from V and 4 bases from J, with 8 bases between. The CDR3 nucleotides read TGCGCCAGCAGCTTTTCTAGCGCAGATACGCAGTATTTT. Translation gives CASSFSSADTQYF. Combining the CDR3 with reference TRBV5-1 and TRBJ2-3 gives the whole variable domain KAGVTQTPRYLIKTRGQQVTLSCSPISGHRSVSWYQQTPGQGLQFLFEYFSETQRNKGNFPGRFSGRQFSNSRSEMNVSTLELGDSALYLCASSFSSADTQYFGPGTRLTVL.

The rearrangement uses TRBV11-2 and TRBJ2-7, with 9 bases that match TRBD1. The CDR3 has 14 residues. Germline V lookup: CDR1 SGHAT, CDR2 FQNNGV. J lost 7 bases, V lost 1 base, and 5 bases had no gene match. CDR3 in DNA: TGTGCCAGCAGCTTAGGGACAGGGGAGGGAGAGCAGTACTTC. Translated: CASSLGTGEGEQYF.

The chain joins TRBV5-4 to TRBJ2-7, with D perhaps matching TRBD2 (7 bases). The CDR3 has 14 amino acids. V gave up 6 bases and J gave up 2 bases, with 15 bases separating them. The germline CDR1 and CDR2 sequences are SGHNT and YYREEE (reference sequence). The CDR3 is CASTTRGDTYEQYF. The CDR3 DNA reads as TGTGCCAGCACAACACGGGGGGACACCTACGAGCAGTACTTC.

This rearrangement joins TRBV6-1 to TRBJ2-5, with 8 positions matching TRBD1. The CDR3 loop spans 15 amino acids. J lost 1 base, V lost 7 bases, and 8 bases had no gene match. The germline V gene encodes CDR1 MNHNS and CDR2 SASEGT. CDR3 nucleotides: TGTGCCAGCAACGAGCGAGGACAGGGCCAAGAGACCCAGTACTTC. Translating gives CASNERGQGQETQYF.

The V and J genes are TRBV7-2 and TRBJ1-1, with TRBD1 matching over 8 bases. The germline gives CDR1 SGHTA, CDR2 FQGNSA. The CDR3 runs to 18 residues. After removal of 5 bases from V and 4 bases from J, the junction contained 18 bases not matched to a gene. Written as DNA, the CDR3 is TGTGCCAGCAGCCGACAGGGGCCCGCCTCCCTTCCGGGCACTGAAGCTTTCTTT. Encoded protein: CASSRQGPASLPGTEAFF.

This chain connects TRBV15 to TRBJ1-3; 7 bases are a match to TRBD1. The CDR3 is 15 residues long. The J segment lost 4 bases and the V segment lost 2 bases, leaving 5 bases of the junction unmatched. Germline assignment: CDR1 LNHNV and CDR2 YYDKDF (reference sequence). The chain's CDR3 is CATSRQGVAGNTIYF. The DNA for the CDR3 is TGTGCCACCAGCAGACAGGGGGTCGCGGGAAACACCATATATTTT. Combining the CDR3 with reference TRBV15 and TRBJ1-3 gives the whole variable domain DAMVIQNPRYQVTQFGKPVTLSCSQTLNHNVMYWYQQKSSQAPKLLFHYYDKDFNNEADTPDNFQSRRPNTSFCFLDIRSPGLGDTAMYLCATSRQGVAGNTIYFGEGSWLTVV.

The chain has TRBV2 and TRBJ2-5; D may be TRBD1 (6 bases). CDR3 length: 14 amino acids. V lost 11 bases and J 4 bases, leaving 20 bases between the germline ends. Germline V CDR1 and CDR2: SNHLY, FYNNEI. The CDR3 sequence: CASGDTRTGETQYF. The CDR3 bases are TGTGCCTCCGGGGACACTAGAACGGGAGAGACCCAGTACTTC.

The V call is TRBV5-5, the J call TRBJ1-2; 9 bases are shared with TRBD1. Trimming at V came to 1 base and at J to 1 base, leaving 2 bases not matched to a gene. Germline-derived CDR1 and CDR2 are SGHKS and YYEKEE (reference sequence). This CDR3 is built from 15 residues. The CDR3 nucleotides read TGTGCCAGCAGCTTGATGGACAGGGGTAACTATGGCTACACCTTC. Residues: CASSLMDRGNYGYTF.

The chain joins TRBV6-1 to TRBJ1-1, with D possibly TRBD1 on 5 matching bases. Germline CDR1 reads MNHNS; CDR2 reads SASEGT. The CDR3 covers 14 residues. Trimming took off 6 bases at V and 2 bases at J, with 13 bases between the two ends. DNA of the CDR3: TGTGCCAGCAGGGCGGGACCGGTAAACACTGAAGCTTTCTTT. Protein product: CASRAGPVNTEAFF.

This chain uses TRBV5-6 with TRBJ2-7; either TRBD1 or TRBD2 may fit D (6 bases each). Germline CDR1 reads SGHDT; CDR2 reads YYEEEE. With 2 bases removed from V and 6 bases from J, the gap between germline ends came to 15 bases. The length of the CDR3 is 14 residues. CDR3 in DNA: TGTGCCAGCAGCTTACAGCCCGGGGGCGGCGAGCAGTACTTC. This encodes CASSLQPGGGEQYF.

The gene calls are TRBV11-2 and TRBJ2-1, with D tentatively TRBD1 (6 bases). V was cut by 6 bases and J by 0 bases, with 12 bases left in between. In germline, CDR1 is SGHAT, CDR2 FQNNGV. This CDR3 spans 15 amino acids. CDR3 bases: TGTGCCAGCAGTCGTGACAGGAGCTCCTACAATGAGCAGTTCTTC. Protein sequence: CASSRDRSSYNEQFF.

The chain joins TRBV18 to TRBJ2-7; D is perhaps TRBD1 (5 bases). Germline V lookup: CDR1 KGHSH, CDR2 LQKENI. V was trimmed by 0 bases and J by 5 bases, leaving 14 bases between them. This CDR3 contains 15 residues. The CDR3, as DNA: TGTGCCAGCTCACCACCGCCAGGGATAGGTAACGAGCAGTACTTC. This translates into CASSPPPGIGNEQYF.

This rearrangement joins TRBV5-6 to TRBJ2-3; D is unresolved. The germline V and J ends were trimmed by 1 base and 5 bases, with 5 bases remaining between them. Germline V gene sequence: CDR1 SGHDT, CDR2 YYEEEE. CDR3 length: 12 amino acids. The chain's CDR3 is CASSLLRDTQYF. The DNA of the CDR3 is TGTGCCAGCAGCTTGCTGAGAGATACGCAGTATTTT.

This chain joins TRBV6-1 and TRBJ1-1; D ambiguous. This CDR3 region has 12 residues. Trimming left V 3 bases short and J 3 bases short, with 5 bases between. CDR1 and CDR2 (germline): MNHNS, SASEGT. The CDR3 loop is CASSDWYTEAFF. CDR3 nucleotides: TGTGCCAGCAGTGATTGGTACACTGAAGCTTTCTTT.

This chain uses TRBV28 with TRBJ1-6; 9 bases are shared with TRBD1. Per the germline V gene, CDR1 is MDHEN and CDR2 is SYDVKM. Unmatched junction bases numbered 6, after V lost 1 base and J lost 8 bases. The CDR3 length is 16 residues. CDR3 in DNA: TGTGCCAGCAGTTTATACCCGGGACAGGGTCATTCACCCCTCCACTTT. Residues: CASSLYPGQGHSPLHF.

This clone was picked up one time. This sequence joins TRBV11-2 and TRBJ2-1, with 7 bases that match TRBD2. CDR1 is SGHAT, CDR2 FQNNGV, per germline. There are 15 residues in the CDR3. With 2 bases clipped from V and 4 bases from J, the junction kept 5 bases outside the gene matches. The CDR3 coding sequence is TGTGCCAGCAGCTTAAGTGGGGGGGGTTACAATGAGCAGTTCTTC. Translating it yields CASSLSGGGYNEQFF.

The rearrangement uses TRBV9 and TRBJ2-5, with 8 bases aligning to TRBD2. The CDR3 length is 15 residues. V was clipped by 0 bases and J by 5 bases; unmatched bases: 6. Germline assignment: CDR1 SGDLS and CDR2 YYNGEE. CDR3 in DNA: TGTGCCAGCAGCGTAGACCCGGGGGGGCACGAGACCCAGTACTTC. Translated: CASSVDPGGHETQYF.

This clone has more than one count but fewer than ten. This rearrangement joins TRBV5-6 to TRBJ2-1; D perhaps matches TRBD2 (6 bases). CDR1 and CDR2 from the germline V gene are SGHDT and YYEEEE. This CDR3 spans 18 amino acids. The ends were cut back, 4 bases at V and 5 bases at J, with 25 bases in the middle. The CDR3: CASSLGPGGRRVNNEQFF. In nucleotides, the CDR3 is TGTGCCAGCAGCCTGGGGCCCGGGGGTAGGAGGGTGAACAATGAGCAGTTCTTC. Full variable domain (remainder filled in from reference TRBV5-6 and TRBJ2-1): DAGVTQSPTHLIKTRGQQVTLRCSPKSGHDTVSWYQQALGQGPQFIFQYYEEEERQRGNFPDRFSGHQFPNYSSELNVNALLLGDSALYLCASSLGPGGRRVNNEQFFGPGTRLTVL.

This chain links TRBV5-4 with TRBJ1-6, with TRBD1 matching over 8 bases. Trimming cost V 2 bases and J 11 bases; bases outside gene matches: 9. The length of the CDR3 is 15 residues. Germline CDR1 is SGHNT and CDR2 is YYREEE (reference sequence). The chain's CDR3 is CASSFGQGRMAPLHF. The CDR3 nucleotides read TGTGCCAGCAGCTTTGGACAGGGAAGGATGGCACCCCTCCACTTT.

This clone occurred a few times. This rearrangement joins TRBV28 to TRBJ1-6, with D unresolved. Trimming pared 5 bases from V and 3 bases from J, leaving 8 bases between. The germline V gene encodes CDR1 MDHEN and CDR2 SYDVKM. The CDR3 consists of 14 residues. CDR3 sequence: CASSLRVYNSPLHF. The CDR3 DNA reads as TGTGCCAGCAGTCTCCGGGTCTATAATTCACCCCTCCACTTT.

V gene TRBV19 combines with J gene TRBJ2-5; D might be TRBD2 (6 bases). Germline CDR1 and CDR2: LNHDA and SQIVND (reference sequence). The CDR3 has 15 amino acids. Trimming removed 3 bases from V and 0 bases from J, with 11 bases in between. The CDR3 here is CASSIGGHYQETQYF. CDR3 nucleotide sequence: TGTGCCAGTAGTATCGGAGGGCATTACCAAGAGACCCAGTACTTC.

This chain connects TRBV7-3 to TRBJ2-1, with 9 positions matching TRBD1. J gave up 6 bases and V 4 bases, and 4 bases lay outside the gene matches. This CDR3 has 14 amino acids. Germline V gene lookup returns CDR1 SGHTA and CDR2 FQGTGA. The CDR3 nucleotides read TGTGCCAGCAGCTCAAGGACAGGGGCCAATGAGCAGTTCTTC. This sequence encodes CASSSRTGANEQFF.

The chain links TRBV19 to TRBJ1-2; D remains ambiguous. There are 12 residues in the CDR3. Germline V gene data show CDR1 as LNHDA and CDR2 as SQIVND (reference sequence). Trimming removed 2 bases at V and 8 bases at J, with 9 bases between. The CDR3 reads CASSISGRGYTF. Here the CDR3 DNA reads TGTGCCAGTAGTATATCTGGGAGAGGCTACACCTTC.